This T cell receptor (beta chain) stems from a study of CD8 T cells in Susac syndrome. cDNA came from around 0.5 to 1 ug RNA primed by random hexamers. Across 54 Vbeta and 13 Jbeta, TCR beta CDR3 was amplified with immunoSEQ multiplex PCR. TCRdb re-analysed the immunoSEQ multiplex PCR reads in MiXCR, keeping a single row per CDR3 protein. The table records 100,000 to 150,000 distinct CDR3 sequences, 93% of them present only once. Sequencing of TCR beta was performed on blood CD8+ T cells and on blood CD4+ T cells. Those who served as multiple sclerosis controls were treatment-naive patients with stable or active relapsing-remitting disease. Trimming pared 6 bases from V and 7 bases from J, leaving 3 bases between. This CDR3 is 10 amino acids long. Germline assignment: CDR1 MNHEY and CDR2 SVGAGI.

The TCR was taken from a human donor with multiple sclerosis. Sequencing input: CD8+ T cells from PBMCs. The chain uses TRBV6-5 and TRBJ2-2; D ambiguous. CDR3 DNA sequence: TGTGCCAGCAGCCACGGGGAGCTGTTTTTT. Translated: CASSHGELFF.